This TCR beta chain is drawn from a study of T-cell reconstitution after alpha-beta-depleted transplantation in children. The CDR3 has 15 residues. V lost 7 bases, J lost 4 bases, and 17 bases lay in between. Germline values: CDR1 MNHNS, CDR2 SASEGT. It was with unique molecular identifiers that the TCRbeta library was prepared. TCRdb reprocessed the PCR reads via MiXCR and lists one record per CDR3 protein. This table has 450,000 to 600,000 distinct CDR3 sequences, roughly 18% appearing once. The source of this sequence is a human donor who donated a stem cell graft to a child with acute lymphoblastic leukemia. The material was PBMCs from the stem cell graft donor, obtained from the stem cell graft. This chain joins TRBV6-1 and TRBJ1-3, with D perhaps TRBD1 (5 bases). CDR3 DNA: TGTGCCAGCACCCTTACCGGGACGGCGGGAAACACCATATATTTT. Residues: CASTLTGTAGNTIYF.